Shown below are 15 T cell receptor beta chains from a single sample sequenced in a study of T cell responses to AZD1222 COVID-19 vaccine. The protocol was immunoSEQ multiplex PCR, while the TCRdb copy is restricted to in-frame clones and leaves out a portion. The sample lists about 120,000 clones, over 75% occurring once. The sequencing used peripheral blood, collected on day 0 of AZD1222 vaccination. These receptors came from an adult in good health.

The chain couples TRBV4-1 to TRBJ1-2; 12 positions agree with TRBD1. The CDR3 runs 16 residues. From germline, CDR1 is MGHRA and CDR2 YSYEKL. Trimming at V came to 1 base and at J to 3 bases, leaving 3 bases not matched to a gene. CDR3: CASSQAGQGAYYGYTF. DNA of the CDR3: TGCGCCAGCAGCCAAGCGGGACAGGGGGCATACTATGGCTACACCTTC.

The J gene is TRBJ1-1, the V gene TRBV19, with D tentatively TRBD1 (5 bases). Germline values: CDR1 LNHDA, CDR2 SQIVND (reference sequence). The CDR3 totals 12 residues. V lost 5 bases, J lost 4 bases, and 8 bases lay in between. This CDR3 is CASSVRGTEAFF. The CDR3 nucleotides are TGTGCCAGTAGTGTAAGGGGCACTGAAGCTTTCTTT.

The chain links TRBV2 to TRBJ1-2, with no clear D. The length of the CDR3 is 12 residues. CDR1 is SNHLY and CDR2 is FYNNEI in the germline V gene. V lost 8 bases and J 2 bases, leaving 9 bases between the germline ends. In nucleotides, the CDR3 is TGTGCCAGCGGCAGACGGAACTATGGCTACACCTTC. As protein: CASGRRNYGYTF.

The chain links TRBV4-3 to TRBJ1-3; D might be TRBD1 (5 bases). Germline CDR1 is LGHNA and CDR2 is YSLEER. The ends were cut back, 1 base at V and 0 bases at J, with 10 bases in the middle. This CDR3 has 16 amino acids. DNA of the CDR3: TGCGCCAGCAGCCAAGGGGACGGGAGCTCTGGAAACACCATATATTTT. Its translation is CASSQGDGSSGNTIYF.

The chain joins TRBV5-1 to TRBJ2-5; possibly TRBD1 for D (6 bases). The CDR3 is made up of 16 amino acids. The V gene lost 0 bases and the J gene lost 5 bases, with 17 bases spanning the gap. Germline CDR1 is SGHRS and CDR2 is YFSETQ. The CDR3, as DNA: TGCGCCAGCAGCTTGGAACAGGGAATGGGCGGCGAGACCCAGTACTTC. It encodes CASSLEQGMGGETQYF.

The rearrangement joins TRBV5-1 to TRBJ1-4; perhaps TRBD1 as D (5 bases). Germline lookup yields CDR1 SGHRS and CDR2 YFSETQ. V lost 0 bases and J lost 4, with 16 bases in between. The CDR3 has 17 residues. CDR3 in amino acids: CASSLVSAGTFNEKLFF. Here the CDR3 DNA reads TGCGCCAGCAGCTTGGTATCGGCAGGGACCTTTAATGAAAAACTGTTTTTT.

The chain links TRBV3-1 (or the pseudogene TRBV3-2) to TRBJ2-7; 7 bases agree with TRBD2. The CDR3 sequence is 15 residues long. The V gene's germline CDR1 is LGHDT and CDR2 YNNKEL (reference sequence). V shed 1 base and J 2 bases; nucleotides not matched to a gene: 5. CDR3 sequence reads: CASSQGGGGTYEQYF. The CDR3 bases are TGTGCCAGCAGCCAAGGGGGGGGAGGTACCTACGAGCAGTACTTC.

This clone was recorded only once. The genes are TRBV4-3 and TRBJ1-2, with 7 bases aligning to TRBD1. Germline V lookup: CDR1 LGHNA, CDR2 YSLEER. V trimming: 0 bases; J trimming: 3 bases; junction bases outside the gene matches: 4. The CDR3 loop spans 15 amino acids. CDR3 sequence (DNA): TGCGCCAGCAGCCAAGATTGGAGGGGGCACTATGGCTACACCTTC. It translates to CASSQDWRGHYGYTF.

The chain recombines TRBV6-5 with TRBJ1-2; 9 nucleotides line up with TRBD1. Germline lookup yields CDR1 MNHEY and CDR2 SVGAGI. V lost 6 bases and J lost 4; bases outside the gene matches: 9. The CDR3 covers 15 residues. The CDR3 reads CASRKTGGATYGYTF. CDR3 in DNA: TGTGCCAGCAGGAAAACAGGGGGCGCCACCTATGGCTACACCTTC.

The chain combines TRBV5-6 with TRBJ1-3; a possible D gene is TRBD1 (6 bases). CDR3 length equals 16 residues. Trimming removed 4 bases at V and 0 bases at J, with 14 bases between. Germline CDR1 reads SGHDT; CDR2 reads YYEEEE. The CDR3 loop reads CASSPRQALSGNTIYF. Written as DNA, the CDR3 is TGTGCCAGCAGCCCCAGACAGGCCCTCTCTGGAAACACCATATATTTT. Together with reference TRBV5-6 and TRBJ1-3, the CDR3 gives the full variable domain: DAGVTQSPTHLIKTRGQQVTLRCSPKSGHDTVSWYQQALGQGPQFIFQYYEEEERQRGNFPDRFSGHQFPNYSSELNVNALLLGDSALYLCASSPRQALSGNTIYFGEGSWLTVV.

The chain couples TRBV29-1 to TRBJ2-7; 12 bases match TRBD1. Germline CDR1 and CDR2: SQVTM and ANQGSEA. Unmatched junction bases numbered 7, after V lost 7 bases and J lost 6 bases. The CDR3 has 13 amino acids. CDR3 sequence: CSGTGTGGPEQYF. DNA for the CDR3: TGCAGCGGTACCGGGACAGGGGGCCCCGAGCAGTACTTC.

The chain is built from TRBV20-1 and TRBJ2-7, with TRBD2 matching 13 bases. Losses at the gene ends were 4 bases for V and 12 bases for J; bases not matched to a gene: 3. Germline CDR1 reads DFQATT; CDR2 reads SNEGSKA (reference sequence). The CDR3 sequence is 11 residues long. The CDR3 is CSATGLAGRYF. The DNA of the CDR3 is TGCAGTGCTACGGGACTAGCGGGGCGGTACTTC.

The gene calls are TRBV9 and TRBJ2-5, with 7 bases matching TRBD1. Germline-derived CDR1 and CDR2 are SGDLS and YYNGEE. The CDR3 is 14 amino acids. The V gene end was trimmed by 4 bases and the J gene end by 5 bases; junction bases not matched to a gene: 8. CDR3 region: CASSPTTGSETQYF. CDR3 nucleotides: TGTGCCAGCAGCCCCACGACAGGGTCTGAGACCCAGTACTTC.

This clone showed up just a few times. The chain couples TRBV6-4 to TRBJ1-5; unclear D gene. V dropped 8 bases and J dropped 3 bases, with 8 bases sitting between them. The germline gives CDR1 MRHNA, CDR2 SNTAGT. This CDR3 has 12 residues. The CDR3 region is CASPGSNQPQHF. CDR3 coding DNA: TGTGCCAGCCCGGGCTCCAATCAGCCCCAGCATTTT.

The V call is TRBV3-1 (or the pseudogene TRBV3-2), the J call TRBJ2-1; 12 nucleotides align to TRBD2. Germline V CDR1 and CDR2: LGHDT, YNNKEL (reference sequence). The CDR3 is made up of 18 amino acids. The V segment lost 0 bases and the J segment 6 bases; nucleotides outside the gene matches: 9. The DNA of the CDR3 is TGTGCCAGCAGCCAAGAAGGAAGGGCGGGACTAGCGGGCAATGAGCAGTTCTTC. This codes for CASSQEGRAGLAGNEQFF.